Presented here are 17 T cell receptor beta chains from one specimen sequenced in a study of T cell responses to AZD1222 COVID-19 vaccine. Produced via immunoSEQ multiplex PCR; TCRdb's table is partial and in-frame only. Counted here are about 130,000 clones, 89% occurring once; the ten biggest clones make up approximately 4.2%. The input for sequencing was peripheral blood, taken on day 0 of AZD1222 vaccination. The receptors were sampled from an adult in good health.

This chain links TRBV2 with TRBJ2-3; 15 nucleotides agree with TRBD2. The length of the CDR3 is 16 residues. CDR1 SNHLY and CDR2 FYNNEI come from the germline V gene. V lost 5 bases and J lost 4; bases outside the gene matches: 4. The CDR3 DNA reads TGTGCCAGCAGTCTTGGACTAGCGGGGGGGTCAGATACGCAGTATTTT. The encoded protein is CASSLGLAGGSDTQYF.

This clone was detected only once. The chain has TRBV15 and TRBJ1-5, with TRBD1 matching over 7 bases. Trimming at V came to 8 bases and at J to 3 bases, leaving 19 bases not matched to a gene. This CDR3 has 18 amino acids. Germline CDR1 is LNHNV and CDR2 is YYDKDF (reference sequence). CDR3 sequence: CATSKVTGVIGINQPQHF. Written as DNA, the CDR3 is TGTGCCACCTCGAAAGTAACAGGGGTAATAGGCATCAATCAGCCCCAGCATTTT.

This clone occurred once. The CDR3 DNA sequence: TGTGCCTGGAGGACACTCTACGAGCAGTACTTC. Protein sequence: CAWRTLYEQYF. The chain has TRBV30 and TRBJ2-7; D is uncertain. CDR1 GTSNPN and CDR2 SVGIG come from the germline V gene (reference sequence). V dropped 3 bases and J dropped 3 bases, with 6 bases sitting between them. This CDR3 has 11 amino acids.

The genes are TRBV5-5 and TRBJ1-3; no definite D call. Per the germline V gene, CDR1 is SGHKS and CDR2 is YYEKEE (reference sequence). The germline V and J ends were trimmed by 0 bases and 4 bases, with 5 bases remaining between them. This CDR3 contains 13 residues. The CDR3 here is CASSLGPGNTIYF. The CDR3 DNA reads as TGTGCCAGCAGCTTGGGTCCCGGAAACACCATATATTTT. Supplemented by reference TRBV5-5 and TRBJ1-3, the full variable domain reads DAGVTQSPTHLIKTRGQQVTLRCSPISGHKSVSWYQQVLGQGPQFIFQYYEKEERGRGNFPDRFSARQFPNYSSELNVNALLLGDSALYLCASSLGPGNTIYFGEGSWLTVV.

The CDR3 sequence is CASSEAQGVGEKLFF. The CDR3 DNA reads as TGTGCCAGCAGTGAAGCGCAAGGGGTTGGTGAAAAACTGTTTTTT. The genes are TRBV2 and TRBJ1-4; tentative D call: TRBD1 (5 bases). V dropped 0 bases and J dropped 7 bases, with 12 bases sitting between them. The CDR3 consists of 15 residues. Germline V gene sequence: CDR1 SNHLY, CDR2 FYNNEI. Complete variable domain (other parts from reference TRBV2 and TRBJ1-4): EPEVTQTPSHQVTQMGQEVILRCVPISNHLYFYWYRQILGQKVEFLVSFYNNEISEKSEIFDDQFSVERPDGSNFTLKIRSTKLEDSAMYFCASSEAQGVGEKLFFGSGTQLSVL.

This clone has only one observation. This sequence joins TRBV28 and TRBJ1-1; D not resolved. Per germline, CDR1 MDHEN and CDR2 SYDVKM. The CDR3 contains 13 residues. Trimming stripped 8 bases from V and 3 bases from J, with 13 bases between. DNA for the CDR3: TGTGCCAGCTTTTCGGATGGGTACACTGAAGCTTTCTTT. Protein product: CASFSDGYTEAFF.

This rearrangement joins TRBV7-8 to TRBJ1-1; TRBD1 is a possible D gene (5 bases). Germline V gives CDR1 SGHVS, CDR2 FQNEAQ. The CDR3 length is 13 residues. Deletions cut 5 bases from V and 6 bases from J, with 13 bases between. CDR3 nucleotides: TGTGCCAGCAGCCCATCGGGGGTCCCTGAAGCTTTCTTT. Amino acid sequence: CASSPSGVPEAFF.

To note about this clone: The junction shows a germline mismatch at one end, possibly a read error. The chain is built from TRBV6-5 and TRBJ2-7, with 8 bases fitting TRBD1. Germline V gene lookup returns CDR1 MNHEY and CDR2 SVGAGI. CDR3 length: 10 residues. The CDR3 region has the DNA TGTGCCAGCAAGTCAGGGGGCTGGCACTTC. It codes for CASKSGGWHF.

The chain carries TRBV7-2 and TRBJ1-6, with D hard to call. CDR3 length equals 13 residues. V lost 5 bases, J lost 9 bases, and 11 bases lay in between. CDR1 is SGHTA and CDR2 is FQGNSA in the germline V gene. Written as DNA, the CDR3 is TGTGCCAGCAGCCCAAAGCGGGGTTCACCCCTCCACTTT. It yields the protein CASSPKRGSPLHF.

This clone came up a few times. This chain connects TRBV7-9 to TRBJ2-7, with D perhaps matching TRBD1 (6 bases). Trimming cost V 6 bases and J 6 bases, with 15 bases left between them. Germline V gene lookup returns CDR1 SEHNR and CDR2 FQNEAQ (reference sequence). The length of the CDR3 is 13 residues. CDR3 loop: CASSRDTWGEQYF. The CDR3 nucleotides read TGTGCCAGCAGTCGGGACACATGGGGCGAGCAGTACTTC.

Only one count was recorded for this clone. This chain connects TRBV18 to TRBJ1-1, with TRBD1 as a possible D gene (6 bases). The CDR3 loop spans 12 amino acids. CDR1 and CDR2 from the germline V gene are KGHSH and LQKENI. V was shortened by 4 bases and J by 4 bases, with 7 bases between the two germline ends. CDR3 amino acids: CASSRDTTEAFF. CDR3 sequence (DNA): TGTGCCAGCTCACGGGACACCACTGAAGCTTTCTTT.

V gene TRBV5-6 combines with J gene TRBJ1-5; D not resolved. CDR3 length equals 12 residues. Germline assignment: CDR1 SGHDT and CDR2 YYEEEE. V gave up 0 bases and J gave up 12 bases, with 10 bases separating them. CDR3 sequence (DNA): TGTGCCAGCAGCTTGGGGTCGAACGACCAGCATTTT. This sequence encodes CASSLGSNDQHF.

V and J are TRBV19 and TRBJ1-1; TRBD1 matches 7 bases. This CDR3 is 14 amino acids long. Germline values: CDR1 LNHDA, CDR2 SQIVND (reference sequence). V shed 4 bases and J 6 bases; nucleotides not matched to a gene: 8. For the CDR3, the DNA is TGTGCCAGTAGTAACCCGACAGGGTCAGCTGAAGCTTTCTTT. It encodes CASSNPTGSAEAFF.

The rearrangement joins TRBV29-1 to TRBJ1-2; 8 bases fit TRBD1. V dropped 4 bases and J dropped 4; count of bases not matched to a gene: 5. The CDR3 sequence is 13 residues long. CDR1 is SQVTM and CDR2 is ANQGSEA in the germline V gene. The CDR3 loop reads CSVGVQGAYGYTF. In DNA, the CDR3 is TGCAGCGTTGGGGTGCAGGGGGCCTATGGCTACACCTTC.

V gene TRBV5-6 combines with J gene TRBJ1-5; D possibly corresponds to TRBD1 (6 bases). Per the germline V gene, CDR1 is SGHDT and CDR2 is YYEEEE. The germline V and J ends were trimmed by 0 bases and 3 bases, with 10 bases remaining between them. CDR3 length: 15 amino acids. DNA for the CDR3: TGTGCCAGCAGCTTGGGTGGGGGGCTCAATCAGCCCCAGCATTTT. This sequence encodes CASSLGGGLNQPQHF.

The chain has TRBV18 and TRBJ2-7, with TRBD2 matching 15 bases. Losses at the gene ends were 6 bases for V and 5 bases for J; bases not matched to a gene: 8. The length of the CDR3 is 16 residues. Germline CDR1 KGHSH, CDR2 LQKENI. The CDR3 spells CASSEGLAGGGDEQYF. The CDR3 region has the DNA TGTGCCAGCTCTGAGGGACTAGCGGGAGGAGGGGACGAGCAGTACTTC.

This CDR3 is CASMGTGGGGTEAFF. CDR3 sequence (DNA): TGTGCCAGTATGGGGACAGGGGGAGGAGGGACTGAAGCTTTCTTT. V gene TRBV5-6 combines with J gene TRBJ1-1, with TRBD1 identical over 11 bases. This CDR3 region has 15 residues. Germline V gene lookup returns CDR1 SGHDT and CDR2 YYEEEE. V was pared by 8 bases and J by 5 bases, with 11 bases of the junction left unmatched.